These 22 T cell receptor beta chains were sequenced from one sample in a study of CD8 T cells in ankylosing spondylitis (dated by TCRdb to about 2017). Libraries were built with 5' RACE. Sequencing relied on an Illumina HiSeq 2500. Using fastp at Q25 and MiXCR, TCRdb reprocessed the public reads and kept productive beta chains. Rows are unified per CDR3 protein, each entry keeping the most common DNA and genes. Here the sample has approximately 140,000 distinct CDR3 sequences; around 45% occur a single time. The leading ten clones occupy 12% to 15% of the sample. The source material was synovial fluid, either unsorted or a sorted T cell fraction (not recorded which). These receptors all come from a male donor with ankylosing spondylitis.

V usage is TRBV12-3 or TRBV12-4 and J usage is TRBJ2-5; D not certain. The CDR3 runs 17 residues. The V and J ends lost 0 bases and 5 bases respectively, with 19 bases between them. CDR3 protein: CASSLAQTGWVIETQYF. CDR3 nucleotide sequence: TGTGCCAGCAGTTTAGCGCAAACCGGGTGGGTCATTGAGACCCAGTACTTC.

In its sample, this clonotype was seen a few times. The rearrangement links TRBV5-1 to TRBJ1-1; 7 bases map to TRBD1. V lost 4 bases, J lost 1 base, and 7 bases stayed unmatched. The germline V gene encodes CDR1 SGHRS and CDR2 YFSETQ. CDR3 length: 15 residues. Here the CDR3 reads CASSLQGKENTEAFF. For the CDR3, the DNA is TGCGCCAGCAGCCTACAGGGGAAGGAGAACACTGAAGCTTTCTTT.

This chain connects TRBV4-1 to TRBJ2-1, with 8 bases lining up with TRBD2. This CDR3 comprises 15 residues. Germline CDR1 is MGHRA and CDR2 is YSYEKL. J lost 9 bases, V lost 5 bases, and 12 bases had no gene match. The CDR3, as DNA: TGCGCCAGCAGCTACACGAGCGGGAGTCTCACTGAGCAGTTCTTC. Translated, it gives CASSYTSGSLTEQFF.

Here the CDR3 DNA reads TGTGCCAGCAGCCACCCGCCGTGGGCTAGCGGGGGGCCGGGGAATGAGCAGTTCTTC. This encodes CASSHPPWASGGPGNEQFF. This chain links TRBV3-1 with TRBJ2-1; TRBD2 matches 11 bases. CDR1 is LGHDT, CDR2 YNNKEL, per germline (reference sequence). This CDR3 spans 19 amino acids. J was trimmed by 7 bases and V by 3 bases; bases with no gene match: 17.

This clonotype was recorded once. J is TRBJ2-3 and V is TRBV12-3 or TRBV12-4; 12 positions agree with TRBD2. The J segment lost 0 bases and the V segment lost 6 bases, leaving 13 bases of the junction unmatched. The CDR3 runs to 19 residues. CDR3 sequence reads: CASRQTSGGASPSTDTQYF. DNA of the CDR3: TGTGCCAGCAGACAGACTAGCGGGGGCGCCTCCCCTAGCACAGATACGCAGTATTTT.

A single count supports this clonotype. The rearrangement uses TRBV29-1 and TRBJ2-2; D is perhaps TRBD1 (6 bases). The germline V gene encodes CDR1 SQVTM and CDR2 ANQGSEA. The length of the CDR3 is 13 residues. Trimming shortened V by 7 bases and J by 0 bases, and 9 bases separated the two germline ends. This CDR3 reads CSGWTANTGELFF. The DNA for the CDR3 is TGCAGCGGGTGGACAGCGAACACCGGGGAGCTGTTTTTT.

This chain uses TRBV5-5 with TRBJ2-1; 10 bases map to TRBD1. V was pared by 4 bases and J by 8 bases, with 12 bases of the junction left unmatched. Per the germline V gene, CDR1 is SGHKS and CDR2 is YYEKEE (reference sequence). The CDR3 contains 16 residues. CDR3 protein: CASSPLGTGVAYEQFF. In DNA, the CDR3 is TGTGCCAGCAGCCCTCTGGGGACAGGGGTAGCGTATGAGCAGTTCTTC. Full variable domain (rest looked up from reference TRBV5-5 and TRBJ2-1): DAGVTQSPTHLIKTRGQQVTLRCSPISGHKSVSWYQQVLGQGPQFIFQYYEKEERGRGNFPDRFSARQFPNYSSELNVNALLLGDSALYLCASSPLGTGVAYEQFFGPGTRLTVL.

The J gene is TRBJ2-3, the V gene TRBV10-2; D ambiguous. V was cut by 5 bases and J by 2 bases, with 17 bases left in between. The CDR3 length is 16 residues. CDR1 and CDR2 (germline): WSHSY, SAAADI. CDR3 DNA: TGCGCCAGCAGTCTTAGTCGCACAATAATCACAGATACGCAGTATTTT. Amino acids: CASSLSRTIITDTQYF.

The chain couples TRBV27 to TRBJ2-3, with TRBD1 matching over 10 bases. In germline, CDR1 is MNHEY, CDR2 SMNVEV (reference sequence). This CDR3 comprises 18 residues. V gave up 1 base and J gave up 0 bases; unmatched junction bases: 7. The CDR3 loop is CASSLYRQGAYSTDTQYF. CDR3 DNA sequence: TGTGCCAGCAGTTTATACCGACAGGGGGCTTATAGCACAGATACGCAGTATTTT.

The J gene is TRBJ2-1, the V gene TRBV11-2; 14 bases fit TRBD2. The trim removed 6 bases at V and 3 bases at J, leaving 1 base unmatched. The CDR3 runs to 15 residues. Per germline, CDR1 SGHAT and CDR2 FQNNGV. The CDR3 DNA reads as TGTGCCAGCAGGGGACTAGCGGGAGTCTACAATGAGCAGTTCTTC. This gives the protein CASRGLAGVYNEQFF.

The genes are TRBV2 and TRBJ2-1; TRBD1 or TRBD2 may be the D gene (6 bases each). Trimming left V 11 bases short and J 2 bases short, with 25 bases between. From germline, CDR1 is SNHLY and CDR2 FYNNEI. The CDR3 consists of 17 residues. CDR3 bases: TGTGCCGCGGGCCCGGGGGCAAGGGGGGAGCCCTACAATGAGCAGTTCTTC. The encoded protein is CAAGPGARGEPYNEQFF.

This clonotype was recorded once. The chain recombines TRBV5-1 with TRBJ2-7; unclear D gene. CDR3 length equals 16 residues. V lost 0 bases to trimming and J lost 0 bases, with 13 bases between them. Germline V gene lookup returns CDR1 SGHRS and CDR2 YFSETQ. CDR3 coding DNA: TGCGCCAGCAGCTTGGCCTGGTCACCTAGCTCCTACGAGCAGTACTTC. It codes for CASSLAWSPSSYEQYF.

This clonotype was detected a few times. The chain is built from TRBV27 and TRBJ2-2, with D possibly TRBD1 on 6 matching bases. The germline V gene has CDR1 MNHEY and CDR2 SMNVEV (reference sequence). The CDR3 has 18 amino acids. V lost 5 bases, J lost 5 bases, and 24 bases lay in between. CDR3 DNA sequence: TGTGCCAGCAGTACCGGACAGATTCGCACCCAGGGGACCGGGGAGCTGTTTTTT. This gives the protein CASSTGQIRTQGTGELFF.

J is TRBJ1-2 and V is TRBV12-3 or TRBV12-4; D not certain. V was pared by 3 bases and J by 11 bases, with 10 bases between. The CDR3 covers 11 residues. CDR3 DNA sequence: TGTGCCAGCAGTTTGTCGGGAGTATACACCTTC. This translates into CASSLSGVYTF.

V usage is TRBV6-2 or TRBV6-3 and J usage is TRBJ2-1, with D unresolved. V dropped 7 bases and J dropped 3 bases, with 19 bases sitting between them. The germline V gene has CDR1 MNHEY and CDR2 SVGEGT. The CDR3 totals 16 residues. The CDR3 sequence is CASTVQSIWDYNEQFF. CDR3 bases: TGTGCCAGCACCGTGCAGTCAATCTGGGACTACAATGAGCAGTTCTTC.

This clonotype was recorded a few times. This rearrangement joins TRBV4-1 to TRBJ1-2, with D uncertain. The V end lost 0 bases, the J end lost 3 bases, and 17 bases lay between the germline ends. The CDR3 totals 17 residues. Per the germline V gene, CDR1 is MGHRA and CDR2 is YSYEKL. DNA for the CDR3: TGCGCCAGCAGCCAAGATGGGCAGCCTCCCACTTACTATGGCTACACCTTC. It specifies CASSQDGQPPTYYGYTF.

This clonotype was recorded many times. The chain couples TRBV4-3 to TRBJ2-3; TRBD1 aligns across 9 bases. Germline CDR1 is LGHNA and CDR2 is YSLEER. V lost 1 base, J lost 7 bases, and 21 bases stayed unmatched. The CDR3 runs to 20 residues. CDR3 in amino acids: CASSQAAEWLTGGPPNTQYF. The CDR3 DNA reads TGCGCCAGCAGCCAAGCCGCCGAGTGGTTGACAGGGGGTCCTCCGAATACGCAGTATTTT.

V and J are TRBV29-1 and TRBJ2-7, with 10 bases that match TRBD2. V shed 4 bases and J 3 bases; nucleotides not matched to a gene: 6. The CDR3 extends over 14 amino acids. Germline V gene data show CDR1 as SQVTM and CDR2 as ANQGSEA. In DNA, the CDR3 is TGCAGCGTTGTTTACGCTAGCGGGAGCTACGAGCAGTACTTC. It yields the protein CSVVYASGSYEQYF.

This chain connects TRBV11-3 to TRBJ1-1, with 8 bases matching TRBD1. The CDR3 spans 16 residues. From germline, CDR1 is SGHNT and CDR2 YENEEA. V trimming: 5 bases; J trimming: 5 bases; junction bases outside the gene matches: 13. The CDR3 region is CASSPRPRTGRTEAFF. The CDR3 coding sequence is TGTGCCAGCAGCCCACGACCTAGGACAGGGCGGACTGAAGCTTTCTTT.

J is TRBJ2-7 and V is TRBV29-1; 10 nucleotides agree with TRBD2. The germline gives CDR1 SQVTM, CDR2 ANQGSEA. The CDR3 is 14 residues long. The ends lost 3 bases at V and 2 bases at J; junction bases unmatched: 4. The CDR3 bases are TGCAGCGTTGAGGGAGCGGGGGGGGCCTACGAGCAGTACTTC. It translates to CSVEGAGGAYEQYF.

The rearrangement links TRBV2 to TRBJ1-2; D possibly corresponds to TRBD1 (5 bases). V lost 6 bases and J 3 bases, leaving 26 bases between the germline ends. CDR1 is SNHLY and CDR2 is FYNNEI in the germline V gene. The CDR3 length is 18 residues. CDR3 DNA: TGTGCCAGCAGGTCGATGGCTCCTTTCTTGACAGACTACTATGGCTACACCTTC. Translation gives CASRSMAPFLTDYYGYTF.

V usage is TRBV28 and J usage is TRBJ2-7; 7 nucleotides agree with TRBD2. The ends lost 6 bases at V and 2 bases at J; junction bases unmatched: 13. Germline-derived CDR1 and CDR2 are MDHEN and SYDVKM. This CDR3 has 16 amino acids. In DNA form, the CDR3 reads TGTGCCAGCAGCCCTACGGCGGGGGATGGGGCCTACGAGCAGTACTTC. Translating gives CASSPTAGDGAYEQYF.